Listed below are T cell receptor beta chains from one sample, sequenced in a study of blood T cell repertoires in COVID-19. TCRdb's copy holds only in-frame clones and misses some; the assay was immunoSEQ multiplex PCR. Here the sample spans fewer than 700,000 clones, about 88% being singletons. Sequencing was performed on peripheral blood. These receptor sequences come from a woman aged 45-65 years with COVID-19, enrolled during active disease. Both conserved end residues are part of each CDR3. D genes are given only for firm matches. The size of a clone is reported for some rows only, either as once, few or many, or as a class for expanded clones.

TRBV6-6,TRBJ2-7,TRBD1,-,TGTGCCAGCTACAGGGGGGCTGAATGGGGGGAGCAGTACTTC,CASYRGAEWGEQYF
TRBV30,TRBJ2-7,-,-,TGTGCCTGGAGTGTACCAGGACTTACCTCCGAGCAGTACTTC,CAWSVPGLTSEQYF
TRBV7-2,TRBJ1-1,-,-,TGTGCCAGCAGCTTAGCGCGTAGTGTGAGAGCTTTCTTT,CASSLARSVRAFF
TRBV5-8,TRBJ2-7,-,-,TGTGCCAGCAGTAATGTGGGCGACTACGAGCAGTACTTC,CASSNVGDYEQYF
TRBV27,TRBJ2-2,-,-,TGTGCCAGCAGTTTGGGGGGGCCTACCACCGGGGAGCTGTTTTTT,CASSLGGPTTGELFF
TRBV6-5,TRBJ1-1,-,-,TGTGCCAGCAGTTACTCGGGGGGAGAAGCTTTCTTT,CASSYSGGEAFF
TRBV19,TRBJ2-7,-,-,TGTGCCAGTAGTATTGGTGAGGGTTACGAGCAGTACTTC,CASSIGEGYEQYF
TRBV10-1,TRBJ1-1,-,-,TGCGCCAGCAGGTCCGACGGGAAGAACACTGAAGCTTTCTTT,CASRSDGKNTEAFF
TRBV30,TRBJ1-6,TRBD1,-,TGTGCCTGGACGCGGACAGGACCGGATTCACCCCTCCACTTT,CAWTRTGPDSPLHF
TRBV21-1,TRBJ1-2,-,once,TGTGCCAGCAGCAAAGAGAGGGTCTTAGGGAACTATGGCTACACCTTC,CASSKERVLGNYGYTF
TRBV5-1,TRBJ2-2,TRBD1,-,TGCGCCAGCAGCTTAGGACAGGGGGTCGACACCGGGGAGCTGTTTTTT,CASSLGQGVDTGELFF
TRBV5-1,TRBJ1-4,TRBD1,-,TGCGCCAGCACCGCCGGGACAGGGGTCAAAAAACTGTTTTTT,CASTAGTGVKKLFF
TRBV24-1,TRBJ1-1,-,-,TGTGCCGCCCACAGGCCCACTGAAGCTTTCTTT,CAAHRPTEAFF
TRBV11-3,TRBJ2-7,TRBD1,-,TGTGCCAGCAGCCCCGGGACAGGGGGCGACGAGCAGTACTTC,CASSPGTGGDEQYF
TRBV5-1,TRBJ1-1,-,-,TGCGCCAGCAGCTCCGGAAGGCAAACAGGAGGGGTCACTGAAGCTTTCTTT,CASSSGRQTGGVTEAFF